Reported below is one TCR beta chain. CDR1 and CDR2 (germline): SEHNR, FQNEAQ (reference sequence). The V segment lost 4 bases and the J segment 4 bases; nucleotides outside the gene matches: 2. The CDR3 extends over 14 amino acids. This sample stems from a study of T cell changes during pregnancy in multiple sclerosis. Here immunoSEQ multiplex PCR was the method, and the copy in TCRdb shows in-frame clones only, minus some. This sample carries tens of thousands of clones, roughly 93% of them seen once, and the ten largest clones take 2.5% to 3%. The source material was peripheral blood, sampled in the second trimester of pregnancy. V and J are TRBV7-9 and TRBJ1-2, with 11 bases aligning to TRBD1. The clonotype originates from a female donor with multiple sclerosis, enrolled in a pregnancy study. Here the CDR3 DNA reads TGTGCCAGCAGCTCGGGACAGGGGGGCTATGGCTACACCTTC. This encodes CASSSGQGGYGYTF.